Here is one TCR beta chain with its context. Its cognate antigen is unknown. The time point here: pretreatment peripheral blood. Each individual provided 1 to 8 samples (taken pretreatment and on-treatment). The sample originates from a study of PD-L1 blockade in urothelial cancer. Overall study context: In terms of prior chemotherapy, patients had received 0 to 3 regimens. Blood-derived samples held a median approximately 150,000 T cells.

Overall study results and limits: A below-median TCR clonality in blood before treatment predicted better survival.

Produced via immunoSEQ multiplex PCR; TCRdb's table is partial and in-frame only. Of roughly 63,000 clones in the sample, roughly 80% are singletons; the top ten hold around 5.4%. The CDR3 has 13 residues. V was shortened by 4 bases and J by 2 bases, with 7 bases between the two germline ends. From germline, CDR1 is SGHKS and CDR2 YYEKEE (reference sequence). The chain employs TRBV5-5 and TRBJ1-5, with D possibly TRBD1 on 5 matching bases. The specimen was PBMCs, collected around atezolizumab (anti-PD-L1) treatment. The TCR was taken from a man in his 70s with urothelial cancer. In DNA form, the CDR3 reads TGTGCCAGCAGCCGGACACGCAATCAGCCCCAGCATTTT. It codes for CASSRTRNQPQHF.